Included here is one TCR beta chain sequence, with context. Antigen unknown. The sample comes from a study of CD8 T cells in ankylosing spondylitis. The study's findings and limits: Earlier literature documents some of the motif variants in reactive arthritis synovial fluid and blood. Peripheral blood held disease-linked clones only at relatively low frequency, and these were CD8+. Made up of under ten highly homologous variants, a TCR beta motif appeared characteristic of ankylosing spondylitis blood. Within matched ankylosing spondylitis synovial fluid, disease-linked clones were reportedly significantly enriched.

Trimming took 2 bases from V and 5 from J, leaving 9 bases between them. Germline CDR1 reads DFQATT; CDR2 reads SNEGSKA (reference sequence). This CDR3 has 13 residues. For TCR beta, libraries came from quantitative 5'-RACE with molecular barcodes. TCRdb processed the 5' RACE reads anew with MiXCR; each CDR3 protein has one entry. The sample has 350,000 to 450,000 distinct CDR3 sequences, more than 25% seen once. Sample: blood, either unsorted or a sorted T cell fraction (not recorded which). The chain carries TRBV20-1 and TRBJ1-4, with D unresolved. This clonotype was obtained from a male donor with ankylosing spondylitis. The CDR3 nucleotides read TGCAGTGCTAGAAGAGAGTTCAATGAAAAACTGTTTTTT. Translating it yields CSARREFNEKLFF.